This is a list of T cell receptor beta chains from one sample in a study of blood T cell repertoires in COVID-19. Sequencing used immunoSEQ multiplex PCR; TCRdb keeps in-frame clones, though not all of them. The sample has about 93,000 clones; roughly 90% are singletons. The source material was peripheral blood. The origin of the receptors is a human donor with active COVID-19. The donor label of this sample is uncertain. The conserved cysteine and the conserved F or W are not part of the CDR3 here. Each record gives: V gene, J gene, CDR3 protein.

>TRBV6-5|TRBJ1-4
ASSYGQGEKLF
>TRBV25-1|TRBJ1-5
ASKFNGGNQPQH
>TRBV3-1/TRBV3-2|TRBJ2-1
ASSPGGGTGGRNEQF
>TRBV6-8|TRBJ2-1
ASGQTNNRTSGEDEQF
>TRBV4-1|TRBJ2-1
ASSQDPVGGYNYNEQF
>TRBV2|TRBJ2-3
ASRRTSGAKSTDTQY
>TRBV15|TRBJ1-2
ATSKPGSNYGYT
>TRBV27|TRBJ1-1
ASSLSGAGGTEAF
>TRBV27|TRBJ2-2
ASSSNTGELF
>TRBV5-1|TRBJ1-1
ASSTLKGGNTEAF
>TRBV19|TRBJ2-2
ASSSGVANTGELF
>TRBV6-2/TRBV6-3|TRBJ2-3
ASSYPTVSDTQY
>TRBV25-1|TRBJ2-3
ASSEFFFGTGDGDTQY
>TRBV30|TRBJ1-2
AWSGSSYGYT
>TRBV4-3|TRBJ2-3
ASSPRNLVGGTDTQY
>TRBV19|TRBJ2-2
ATSGSGQGEKAGELF
>TRBV9|TRBJ2-1
ASSAGLAGRGSYNEQF
>TRBV7-9|TRBJ1-5
ASSFTAGKGNQPQH
>TRBV2|TRBJ2-7
ASQGAGDYEQY
>TRBV3-1/TRBV3-2|TRBJ2-5
ASSHGGGAHETQY
>TRBV4-1|TRBJ2-5
ASSPIPLAAFQETQY
>TRBV2|TRBJ2-1
ASSAGQGYNEQF
>TRBV4-3|TRBJ1-3
ASSQELGGYSGNTIY
>TRBV7-2|TRBJ2-3
ASSLVLAGGRGTDTQY
>TRBV27|TRBJ1-5
ASSLSALRGLAGNQPQH
>TRBV10-3|TRBJ1-5
AVGTGDGNQPQH
>TRBV11-3|TRBJ2-5
ASSLGHSFQETQY
>TRBV27|TRBJ2-5
ASSFSGGAVGTQY
>TRBV10-2|TRBJ2-1
ASWLAGAGANEQF
>TRBV6-5|TRBJ2-2
AGAGQSNTGELF
>TRBV28|TRBJ1-2
ASSPGTANYGYT
>TRBV7-9|TRBJ1-3
ASTSWDSSGNTIY
>TRBV12-3/TRBV12-4|TRBJ1-2
ASSPGGGRGYT
>TRBV15|TRBJ1-1
ATSSSRVLSVNTEAF
>TRBV28|TRBJ2-1
ASPPAKGQGKNEQF
>TRBV2|TRBJ1-6
ASGKTTENSPLH
>TRBV18|TRBJ1-1
ASSPWDSNTEAF
>TRBV29-1|TRBJ2-2
SVGAGNTGELF
>TRBV28|TRBJ2-7
ASSLDRDEQY
>TRBV15|TRBJ2-7
ATSRVVGGDRGSDEQY
>TRBV9|TRBJ1-6
ASSVDLGAPLH
>TRBV28|TRBJ1-5
ASRQNQPQH
>TRBV11-2|TRBJ2-7
ASSLATGYSYEQY
>TRBV18|TRBJ1-1
ASSPLIQGPNTEAF
>TRBV18|TRBJ2-1
ASSRQVSYNEQF
>TRBV25-1|TRBJ2-7
ASSGNSPYEQY
>TRBV5-6|TRBJ2-3
ASSTGLANTDTQY
>TRBV7-9|TRBJ2-7
ASSFGRGNDYEQY
>TRBV27|TRBJ1-2
ASSLLGQVLDGYT
>TRBV7-6|TRBJ2-5
ASSRTGTSVETQY
>TRBV28|TRBJ1-1
ASSLGGWDTEAF
>TRBV2|TRBJ2-1
ASSEDSGGTYNEQF
>TRBV7-9|TRBJ2-3
ASRPQGVLTDTQY